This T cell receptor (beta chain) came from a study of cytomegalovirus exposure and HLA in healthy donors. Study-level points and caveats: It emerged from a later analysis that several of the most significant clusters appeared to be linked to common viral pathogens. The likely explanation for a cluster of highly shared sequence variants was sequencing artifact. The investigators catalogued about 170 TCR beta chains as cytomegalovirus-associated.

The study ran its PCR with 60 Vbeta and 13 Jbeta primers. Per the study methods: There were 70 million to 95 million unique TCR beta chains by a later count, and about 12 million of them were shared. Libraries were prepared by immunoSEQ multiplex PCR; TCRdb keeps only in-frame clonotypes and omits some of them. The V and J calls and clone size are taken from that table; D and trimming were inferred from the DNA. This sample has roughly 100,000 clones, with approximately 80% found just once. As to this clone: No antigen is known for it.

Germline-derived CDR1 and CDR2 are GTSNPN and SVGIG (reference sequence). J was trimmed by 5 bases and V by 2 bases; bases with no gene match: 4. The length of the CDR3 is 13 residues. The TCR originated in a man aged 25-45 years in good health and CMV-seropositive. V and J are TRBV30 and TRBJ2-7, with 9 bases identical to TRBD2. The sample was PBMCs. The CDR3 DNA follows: TGTGCCTGGAGTTGGGCTAGCGGGAACGAGCAGTACTTC. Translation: CAWSWASGNEQYF.